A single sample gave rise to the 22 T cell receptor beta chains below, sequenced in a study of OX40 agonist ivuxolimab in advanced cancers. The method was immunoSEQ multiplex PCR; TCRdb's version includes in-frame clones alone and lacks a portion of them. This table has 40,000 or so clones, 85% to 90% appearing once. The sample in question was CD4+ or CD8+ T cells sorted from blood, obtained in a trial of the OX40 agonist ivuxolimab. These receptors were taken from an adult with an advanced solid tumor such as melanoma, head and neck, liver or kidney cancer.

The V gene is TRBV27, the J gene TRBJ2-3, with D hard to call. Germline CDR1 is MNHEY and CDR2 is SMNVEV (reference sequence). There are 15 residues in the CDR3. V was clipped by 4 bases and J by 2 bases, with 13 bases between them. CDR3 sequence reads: CASSSRRFNTDTQYF. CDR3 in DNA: TGTGCCAGCAGTTCCCGTAGGTTTAACACAGATACGCAGTATTTT.

This chain's CDR3 is CASTGLAGLGNEQFF. The DNA for the CDR3 is TGTGCCAGTACCGGACTAGCGGGACTTGGTAATGAGCAGTTCTTC. The chain couples TRBV19 to TRBJ2-1; 12 bases are a match to TRBD2. Unmatched junction bases numbered 8, after V lost 7 bases and J lost 7 bases. The germline V gene has CDR1 LNHDA and CDR2 SQIVND (reference sequence). The CDR3 contains 15 residues.

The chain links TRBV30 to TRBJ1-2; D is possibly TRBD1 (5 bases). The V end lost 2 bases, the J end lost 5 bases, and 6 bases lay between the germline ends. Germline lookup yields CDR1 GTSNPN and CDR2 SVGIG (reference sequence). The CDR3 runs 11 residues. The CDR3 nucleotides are TGTGCCTGGAGTCCAGGGTATGGCTACACCTTC. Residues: CAWSPGYGYTF.

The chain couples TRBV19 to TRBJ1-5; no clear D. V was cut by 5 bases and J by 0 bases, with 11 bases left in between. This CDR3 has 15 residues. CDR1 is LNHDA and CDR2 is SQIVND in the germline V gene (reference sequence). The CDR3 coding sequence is TGTGCCAGTAGTCCTGGACCCAATAGCAATCAGCCCCAGCATTTT. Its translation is CASSPGPNSNQPQHF.

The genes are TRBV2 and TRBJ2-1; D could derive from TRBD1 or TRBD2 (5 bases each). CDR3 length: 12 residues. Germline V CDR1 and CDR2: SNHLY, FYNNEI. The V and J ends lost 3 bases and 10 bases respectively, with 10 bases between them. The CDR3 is CASSDDSGEQFF. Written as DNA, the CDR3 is TGTGCCAGCAGTGATGACAGCGGCGAGCAGTTCTTC.

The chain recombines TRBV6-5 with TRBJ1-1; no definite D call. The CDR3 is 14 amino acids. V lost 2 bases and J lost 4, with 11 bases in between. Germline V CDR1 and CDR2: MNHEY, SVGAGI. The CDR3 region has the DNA TGTGCCAGCAGTTACGCTGTCAGTGGCACTGAAGCTTTCTTT. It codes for CASSYAVSGTEAFF.

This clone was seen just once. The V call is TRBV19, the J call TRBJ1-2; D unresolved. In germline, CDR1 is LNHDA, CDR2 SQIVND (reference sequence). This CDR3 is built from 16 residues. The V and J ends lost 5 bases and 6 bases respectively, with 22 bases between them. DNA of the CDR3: TGTGCCAGTAGTGTGCCCTTAGTCCCCGGTGGAGATGGCTACACCTTC. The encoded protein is CASSVPLVPGGDGYTF.

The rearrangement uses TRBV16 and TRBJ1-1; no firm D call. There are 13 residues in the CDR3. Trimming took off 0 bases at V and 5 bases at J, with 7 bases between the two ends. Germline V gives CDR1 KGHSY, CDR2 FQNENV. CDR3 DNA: TGTGCCAGCAGCCAATCGACCCGTACTGAAGCTTTCTTT. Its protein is CASSQSTRTEAFF. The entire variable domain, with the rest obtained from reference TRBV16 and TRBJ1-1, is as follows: GEEVAQTPKHLVRGEGQKAKLYCAPIKGHSYVFWYQQVLKNEFKFLISFQNENVFDETGMPKERFSAKCLPNSPCSLEIQATKLEDSAVYFCASSQSTRTEAFFGQGTRLTVV.

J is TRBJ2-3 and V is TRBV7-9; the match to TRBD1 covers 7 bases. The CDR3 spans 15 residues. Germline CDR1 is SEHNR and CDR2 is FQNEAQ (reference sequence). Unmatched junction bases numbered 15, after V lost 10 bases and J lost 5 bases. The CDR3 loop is CATTGVLRGGDTQYF. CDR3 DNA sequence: TGTGCCACCACAGGGGTACTCCGAGGGGGAGATACGCAGTATTTT.

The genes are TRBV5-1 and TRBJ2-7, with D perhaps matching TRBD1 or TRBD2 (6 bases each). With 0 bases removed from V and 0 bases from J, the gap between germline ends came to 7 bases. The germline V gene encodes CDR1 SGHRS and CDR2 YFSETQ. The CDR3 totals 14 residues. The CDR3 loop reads CASSLEGGSYEQYF. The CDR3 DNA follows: TGCGCCAGCAGCTTGGAGGGGGGCTCCTACGAGCAGTACTTC. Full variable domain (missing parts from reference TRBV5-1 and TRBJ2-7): KAGVTQTPRYLIKTRGQQVTLSCSPISGHRSVSWYQQTPGQGLQFLFEYFSETQRNKGNFPGRFSGRQFSNSRSEMNVSTLELGDSALYLCASSLEGGSYEQYFGPGTRLTVT.

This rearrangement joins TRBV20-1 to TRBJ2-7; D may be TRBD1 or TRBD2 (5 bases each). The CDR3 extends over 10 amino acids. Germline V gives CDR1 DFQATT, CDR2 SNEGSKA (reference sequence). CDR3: CRTGPHEQYF. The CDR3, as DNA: TGCAGGACGGGGCCCCACGAGCAGTACTTC.

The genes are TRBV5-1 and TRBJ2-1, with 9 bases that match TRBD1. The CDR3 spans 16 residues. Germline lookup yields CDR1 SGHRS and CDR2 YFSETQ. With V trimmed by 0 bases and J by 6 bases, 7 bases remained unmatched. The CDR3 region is CASSLVGTGWGNEQFF. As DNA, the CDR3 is TGCGCCAGCAGCTTGGTCGGGACAGGGTGGGGCAATGAGCAGTTCTTC.

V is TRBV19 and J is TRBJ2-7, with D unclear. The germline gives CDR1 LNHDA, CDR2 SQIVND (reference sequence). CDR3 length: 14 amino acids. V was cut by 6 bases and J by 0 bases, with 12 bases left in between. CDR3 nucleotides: TGTGCCAGTAGAGACCCTCTTAGCTCCTACGAGCAGTACTTC. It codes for CASRDPLSSYEQYF.

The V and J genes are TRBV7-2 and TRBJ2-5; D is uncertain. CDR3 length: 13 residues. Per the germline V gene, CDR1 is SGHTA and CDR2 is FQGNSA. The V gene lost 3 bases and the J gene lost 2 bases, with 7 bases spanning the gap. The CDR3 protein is CASSLLLQETQYF. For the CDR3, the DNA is TGTGCCAGCAGCTTGCTTCTTCAAGAGACCCAGTACTTC.

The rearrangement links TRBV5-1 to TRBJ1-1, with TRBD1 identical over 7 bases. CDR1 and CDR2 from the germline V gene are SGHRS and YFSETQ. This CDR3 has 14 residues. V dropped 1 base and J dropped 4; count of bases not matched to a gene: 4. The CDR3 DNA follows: TGCGCCAGCAGCTTGATACAGGGGAGCACTGAAGCTTTCTTT. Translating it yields CASSLIQGSTEAFF.

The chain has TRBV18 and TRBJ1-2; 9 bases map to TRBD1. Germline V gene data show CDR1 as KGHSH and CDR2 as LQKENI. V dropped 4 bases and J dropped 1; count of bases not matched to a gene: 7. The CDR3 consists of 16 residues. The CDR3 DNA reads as TGTGCCAGCTCACTCAGCACAGGGGGCGATAACTATGGCTACACCTTC. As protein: CASSLSTGGDNYGYTF.

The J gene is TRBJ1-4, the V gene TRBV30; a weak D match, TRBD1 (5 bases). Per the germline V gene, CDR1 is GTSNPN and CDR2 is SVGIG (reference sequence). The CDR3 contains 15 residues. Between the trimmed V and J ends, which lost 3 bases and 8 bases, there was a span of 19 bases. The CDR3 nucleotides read TGTGCCTGGAGGGTGTGGGGAGACAGAGGAGAAAAACTGTTTTTT. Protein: CAWRVWGDRGEKLFF.

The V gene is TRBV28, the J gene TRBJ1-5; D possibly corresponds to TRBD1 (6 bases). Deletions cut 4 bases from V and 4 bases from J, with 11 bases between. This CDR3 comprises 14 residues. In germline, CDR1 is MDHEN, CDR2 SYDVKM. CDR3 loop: CASSSRGANQPQHF. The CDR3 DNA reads TGTGCCAGCAGTTCCAGGGGAGCAAATCAGCCCCAGCATTTT. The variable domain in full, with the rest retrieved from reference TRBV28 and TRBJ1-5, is DVKVTQSSRYLVKRTGEKVFLECVQDMDHENMFWYRQDPGLGLRLIYFSYDVKMKEKGDIPEGYSVSREKKERFSLILESASTNQTSMYLCASSSRGANQPQHFGDGTRLSIL.

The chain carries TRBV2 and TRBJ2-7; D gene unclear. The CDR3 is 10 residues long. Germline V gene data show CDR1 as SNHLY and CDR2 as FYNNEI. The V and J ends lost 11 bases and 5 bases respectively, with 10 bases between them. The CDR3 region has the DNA TGTGCCCTTAAAAGGGACGAGCAGTACTTC. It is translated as CALKRDEQYF.

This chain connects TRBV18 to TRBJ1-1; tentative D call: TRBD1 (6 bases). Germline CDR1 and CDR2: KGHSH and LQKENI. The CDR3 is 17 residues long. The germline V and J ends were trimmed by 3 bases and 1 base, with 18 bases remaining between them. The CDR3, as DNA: TGTGCCAGCTCACCTGCGGCAGGGGTATGGACGAACACTGAAGCTTTCTTT. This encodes CASSPAAGVWTNTEAFF.

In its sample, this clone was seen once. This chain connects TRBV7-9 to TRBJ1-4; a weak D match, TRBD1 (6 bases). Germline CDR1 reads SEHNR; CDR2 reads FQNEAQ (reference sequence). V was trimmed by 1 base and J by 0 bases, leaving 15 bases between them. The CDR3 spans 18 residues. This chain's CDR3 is CASSLVDGGRATNEKLFF. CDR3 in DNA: TGTGCCAGCAGCTTAGTTGACGGGGGGCGTGCAACTAATGAAAAACTGTTTTTT. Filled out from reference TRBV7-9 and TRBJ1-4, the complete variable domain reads DTGVSQNPRHKITKRGQNVTFRCDPISEHNRLYWYRQTLGQGPEFLTYFQNEAQLEKSRLLSDRFSAERPKGSFSTLEIQRTEQGDSAMYLCASSLVDGGRATNEKLFFGSGTQLSVL.

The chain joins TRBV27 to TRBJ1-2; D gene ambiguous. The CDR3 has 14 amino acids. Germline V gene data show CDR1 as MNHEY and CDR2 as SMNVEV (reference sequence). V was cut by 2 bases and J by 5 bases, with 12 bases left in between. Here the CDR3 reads CASSLAPGTYGYTF. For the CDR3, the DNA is TGTGCCAGCAGTTTAGCCCCGGGTACATATGGCTACACCTTC.